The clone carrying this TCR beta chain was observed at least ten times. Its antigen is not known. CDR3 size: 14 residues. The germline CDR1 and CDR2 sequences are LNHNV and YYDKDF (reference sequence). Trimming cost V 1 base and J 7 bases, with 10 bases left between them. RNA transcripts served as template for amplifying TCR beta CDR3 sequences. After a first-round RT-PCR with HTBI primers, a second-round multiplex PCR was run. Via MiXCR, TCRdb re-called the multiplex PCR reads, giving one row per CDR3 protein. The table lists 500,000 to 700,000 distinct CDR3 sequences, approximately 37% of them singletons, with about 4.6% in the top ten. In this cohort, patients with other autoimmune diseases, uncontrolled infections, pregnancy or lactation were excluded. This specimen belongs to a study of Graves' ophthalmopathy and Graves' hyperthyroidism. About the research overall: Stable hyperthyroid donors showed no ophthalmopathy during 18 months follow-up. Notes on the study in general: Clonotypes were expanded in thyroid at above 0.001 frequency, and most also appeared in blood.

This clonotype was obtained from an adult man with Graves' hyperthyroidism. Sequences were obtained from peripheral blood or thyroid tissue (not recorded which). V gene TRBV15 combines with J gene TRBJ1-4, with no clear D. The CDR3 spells CATSRGSEGEKLFF. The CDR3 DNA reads TGTGCCACCAGCAGAGGGTCCGAGGGTGAAAAACTGTTTTTT.